The 24 T cell receptor beta chains presented below share a single source sample, sequenced in a study of shared clonotypes between healthy human individuals. The table came from immunoSEQ multiplex PCR; TCRdb's copy has only in-frame clones and leaves some out. The table shows approximately 1,500,000 clones, with nearly 99% occurring only once. Sequencing was done on a sample of naive CD4+ T cells sorted from blood. Subset in this sample: CD45RA+ positively selected. All receptors come from a man aged 25-45 years in good health.

The J gene is TRBJ1-5, the V gene TRBV6-1, with D possibly being TRBD1 (5 bases). V lost 3 bases and J 2 bases, leaving 20 bases between the germline ends. The CDR3 spans 18 residues. Germline V gene lookup returns CDR1 MNHNS and CDR2 SASEGT. Written as DNA, the CDR3 is TGTGCCAGCAGTGAGTCCAAGGGTCGGGGCAAGGGCAATCAGCCCCAGCATTTT. It codes for CASSESKGRGKGNQPQHF.

The chain links TRBV9 to TRBJ2-3; possible D gene TRBD1, 5 bases. Trimming stripped 0 bases from V and 2 bases from J, with 13 bases between. The germline gives CDR1 SGDLS, CDR2 YYNGEE. The CDR3 covers 16 residues. CDR3 loop: CASSVGGRAPTDTQYF. DNA for the CDR3: TGTGCCAGCAGCGTAGGTGGCAGGGCCCCCACAGATACGCAGTATTTT.

V usage is TRBV14 and J usage is TRBJ2-5, with 7 nucleotides matching TRBD1. CDR1 SGHDN and CDR2 FVKESK come from the germline V gene. The junction had 1 base not matched to a gene; V was cut back by 3 bases and J by 6 bases. The CDR3 runs 12 residues. The CDR3 protein is CASSQTGKTQYF. CDR3 DNA: TGTGCCAGCAGCCAGACAGGGAAGACCCAGTACTTC.

This rearrangement joins TRBV6-1 to TRBJ1-3; D not certain. The CDR3 has 13 amino acids. Deletions cut 6 bases from V and 0 bases from J, with 6 bases between. The V gene's germline CDR1 is MNHNS and CDR2 SASEGT. CDR3: CASSQDSGNTIYF. As DNA, the CDR3 is TGTGCCAGCAGCCAAGACTCTGGAAACACCATATATTTT.

This clone has more than one count but fewer than ten. The genes are TRBV2 and TRBJ2-7, with D possibly TRBD1 on 6 matching bases. Germline values: CDR1 SNHLY, CDR2 FYNNEI. V shed 6 bases and J shed 1 base, with 10 bases lying between them. The CDR3 spans 13 residues. The CDR3 protein is CASRGQISYEQYF. The CDR3 nucleotides read TGTGCCAGCAGAGGACAGATTTCCTACGAGCAGTACTTC. Combining the CDR3 with reference TRBV2 and TRBJ2-7 gives the whole variable domain EPEVTQTPSHQVTQMGQEVILRCVPISNHLYFYWYRQILGQKVEFLVSFYNNEISEKSEIFDDQFSVERPDGSNFTLKIRSTKLEDSAMYFCASRGQISYEQYFGPGTRLTVT.

The chain links TRBV29-1 to TRBJ2-1, with D perhaps TRBD1 (5 bases). V was trimmed by 7 bases and J by 7 bases, leaving 11 bases between them. CDR1 SQVTM and CDR2 ANQGSEA come from the germline V gene. The CDR3 covers 11 residues. The CDR3 here is CSGGQFNEQFF. The CDR3 nucleotides are TGCAGCGGGGGCCAGTTTAATGAGCAGTTCTTC.

The DNA for the CDR3 is TGTGCCAGCAATTCCGGGACTAGCGGTGCCTACGAGCAGTACTTC. It yields the protein CASNSGTSGAYEQYF. V and J are TRBV28 and TRBJ2-7; 11 bases align to TRBD2. V lost 7 bases, J lost 2 bases, and 7 bases stayed unmatched. Germline assignment: CDR1 MDHEN and CDR2 SYDVKM. The CDR3 runs to 15 residues. Combining the CDR3 with reference TRBV28 and TRBJ2-7 gives the whole variable domain DVKVTQSSRYLVKRTGEKVFLECVQDMDHENMFWYRQDPGLGLRLIYFSYDVKMKEKGDIPEGYSVSREKKERFSLILESASTNQTSMYLCASNSGTSGAYEQYFGPGTRLTVT.

V is TRBV5-6 and J is TRBJ2-3; 14 bases are shared with TRBD2. Unmatched junction bases numbered 8, after V lost 4 bases and J lost 4 bases. The germline V gene has CDR1 SGHDT and CDR2 YYEEEE. This CDR3 is 17 amino acids long. This chain's CDR3 is CASSLPGLAGVSDTQYF. CDR3 sequence (DNA): TGTGCCAGCAGCCTACCGGGACTAGCGGGAGTGTCAGATACGCAGTATTTT.

This clone was counted a single time. This chain connects TRBV19 to TRBJ2-3; no clear D. Germline CDR1 is LNHDA and CDR2 is SQIVND (reference sequence). CDR3 length: 15 residues. The V end lost 3 bases, the J end lost 0 bases, and 10 bases lay between the germline ends. CDR3 amino acids: CASSIWAPSTDTQYF. Written as DNA, the CDR3 is TGTGCCAGTAGTATTTGGGCCCCGAGCACAGATACGCAGTATTTT.

For the CDR3, the DNA is TGTGCCAGCAGCCTCGTTGTCGGCTACGAGCAGTACTTC. Its protein product is CASSLVVGYEQYF. This chain links TRBV4-2 with TRBJ2-7; D is unresolved. Trimming pared 4 bases from V and 3 bases from J, leaving 10 bases between. The germline CDR1 and CDR2 sequences are LGHNA and YNFKEQ. The CDR3 extends over 13 amino acids.

The rearrangement links TRBV5-1 to TRBJ2-7; the match to TRBD2 covers 9 bases. V shed 4 bases and J 3 bases; nucleotides not matched to a gene: 5. CDR3 length: 14 amino acids. Germline assignment: CDR1 SGHRS and CDR2 YFSETQ. CDR3 DNA: TGCGCCAGCAGCACACCTAGCGGGAACTACGAGCAGTACTTC. It yields the protein CASSTPSGNYEQYF.

This clone occurred once. The chain is built from TRBV7-6 and TRBJ1-2, with 8 bases that match TRBD1. This CDR3 comprises 13 residues. Germline V gene lookup returns CDR1 SGHVS and CDR2 FNYEAQ. Germline trimming cut 5 bases from V and 5 bases from J; bases unmatched to any gene: 4. The CDR3 loop reads CASSRDRLYGYTF. The CDR3 coding sequence is TGTGCCAGCAGCAGGGACAGGCTGTATGGCTACACCTTC.

With respect to this clone: This sample also contains other DNA sequences that code for the same CDR3. This chain connects TRBV7-2 to TRBJ2-6; D gene unclear. The CDR3 length is 14 residues. CDR1 is SGHTA and CDR2 is FQGNSA in the germline V gene. V was shortened by 1 base and J by 0 bases, with 1 base between the two germline ends. Here the CDR3 reads CASSLGSGANVLTF. The CDR3 nucleotides are TGTGCCAGCAGCTTAGGCTCTGGGGCCAACGTCCTGACTTTC.

This chain joins TRBV5-4 and TRBJ1-1; no clear D gene. Germline V gene sequence: CDR1 SGHNT, CDR2 YYREEE (reference sequence). This CDR3 has 14 residues. The V and J ends lost 6 bases and 4 bases respectively, with 16 bases between them. The CDR3 DNA reads as TGTGCCAGCACCCTGGAGGGCCGAGGCACTGAAGCTTTCTTT. It is translated as CASTLEGRGTEAFF. Variable domain in full (rest from reference TRBV5-4 and TRBJ1-1): ETGVTQSPTHLIKTRGQQVTLRCSSQSGHNTVSWYQQALGQGPQFIFQYYREEENGRGNFPPRFSGLQFPNYSSELNVNALELDDSALYLCASTLEGRGTEAFFGQGTRLTVV.

This sequence joins TRBV7-3 and TRBJ2-7, with TRBD2 identical over 7 bases. Trimming removed 3 bases from V and 6 bases from J; junction bases left unmatched: 2. This CDR3 is 12 amino acids long. Germline CDR1 and CDR2: SGHTA and FQGTGA. CDR3 loop: CASSFGGTEQYF. CDR3 nucleotides: TGTGCCAGCAGCTTCGGGGGGACCGAGCAGTACTTC.

The chain combines TRBV9 with TRBJ2-3, with no clear D. Germline V lookup: CDR1 SGDLS, CDR2 YYNGEE. V lost 0 bases and J lost 5, with 7 bases in between. The CDR3 length is 13 residues. CDR3 nucleotide sequence: TGTGCCAGCAGCGTAGAAATGAGAGATACGCAGTATTTT. Protein product: CASSVEMRDTQYF. Using reference TRBV9 and TRBJ2-3 for the parts outside the CDR3, the full variable domain is DSGVTQTPKHLITATGQRVTLRCSPRSGDLSVYWYQQSLDQGLQFLIQYYNGEERAKGNILERFSAQQFPDLHSELNLSSLELGDSALYFCASSVEMRDTQYFGPGTRLTVL.

The chain joins TRBV6-5 to TRBJ2-1; TRBD1 aligns across 7 bases. Germline assignment: CDR1 MNHEY and CDR2 SVGAGI. Trimming cost V 5 bases and J 6 bases; bases outside gene matches: 7. The CDR3 length is 14 residues. As DNA, the CDR3 is TGTGCCAGCAGTCCCCACAGGGGATCCAATGAGCAGTTCTTC. Amino acid sequence: CASSPHRGSNEQFF.

This clone came up once. V usage is TRBV28 and J usage is TRBJ1-5, with D maybe TRBD1 (6 bases). The germline V and J ends were trimmed by 6 bases and 1 base, with 16 bases remaining between them. CDR1 and CDR2 from the germline V gene are MDHEN and SYDVKM. The CDR3 is 16 residues long. This CDR3 reads CASSLGGAQSNQPQHF. The DNA for the CDR3 is TGTGCCAGCAGCCTAGGGGGGGCGCAAAGCAATCAGCCCCAGCATTTT.

The chain links TRBV10-3 to TRBJ2-3; D might be TRBD1 or TRBD2, each matching 7 bases. With 5 bases removed from V and 2 bases from J, the gap between germline ends came to 17 bases. This CDR3 contains 16 residues. Germline loops: CDR1 ENHRY, CDR2 SYGVKD. The CDR3 reads CAISFGRGGATDTQYF. The CDR3 nucleotides are TGTGCCATCAGTTTTGGCAGGGGGGGGGCCACAGATACGCAGTATTTT.

This chain joins TRBV9 and TRBJ2-3, with 11 bases lining up with TRBD2. V lost 0 bases and J lost 6; bases outside the gene matches: 9. The germline gives CDR1 SGDLS, CDR2 YYNGEE. The CDR3 is made up of 17 amino acids. As DNA, the CDR3 is TGTGCCAGCAGCGTAGCAGGGACTAGCGGTTCTGCGGATACGCAGTATTTT. It encodes CASSVAGTSGSADTQYF.

The CDR3 DNA sequence: TGTGCCAGCAGCGACCATCCCGGGACAGGGGGCTACGAGCAGTACTTC. The encoded protein is CASSDHPGTGGYEQYF. The chain links TRBV7-6 to TRBJ2-7; 11 positions match TRBD1. Germline V gives CDR1 SGHVS, CDR2 FNYEAQ. The CDR3 loop spans 16 amino acids. The V segment lost 5 bases and the J segment 3 bases; nucleotides outside the gene matches: 9.

This sequence joins TRBV6-5 and TRBJ2-2; 8 bases agree with TRBD1. Unmatched junction bases numbered 4, after V lost 6 bases and J lost 1 base. CDR1 is MNHEY and CDR2 is SVGAGI in the germline V gene. This CDR3 region has 15 residues. As DNA, the CDR3 is TGTGCCAGCAGAAGAACAGGGGGGAACACCGGGGAGCTGTTTTTT. Protein: CASRRTGGNTGELFF.

The chain carries TRBV15 and TRBJ2-1; D not resolved. Germline V gives CDR1 LNHNV, CDR2 YYDKDF (reference sequence). The CDR3 has 16 amino acids. V lost 1 base and J 5 bases, leaving 15 bases between the germline ends. The CDR3 region has the DNA TGTGCCACCAGCAGAGCTGGGGTCGCCCCTAACAATGAGCAGTTCTTC. Protein: CATSRAGVAPNNEQFF. The variable domain in full, with the rest retrieved from reference TRBV15 and TRBJ2-1, is DAMVIQNPRYQVTQFGKPVTLSCSQTLNHNVMYWYQQKSSQAPKLLFHYYDKDFNNEADTPDNFQSRRPNTSFCFLDIRSPGLGDTAMYLCATSRAGVAPNNEQFFGPGTRLTVL.

The J gene is TRBJ1-2, the V gene TRBV6-5; D remains unclear. This CDR3 comprises 13 residues. V lost 6 bases, J lost 4 bases, and 12 bases lay in between. Germline CDR1 and CDR2: MNHEY and SVGAGI. For the CDR3, the DNA is TGTGCCAGCAGCGGGTCAGGTCGCTATGGCTACACCTTC. As protein: CASSGSGRYGYTF.